The 28 T cell receptor beta chains in this list originate from one sample, sequenced in a study of CD8 T cells in Susac syndrome. An amount of RNA that ranged from roughly 0.5 to 1 ug was reverse transcribed with random hexamers. TCRdb itself ran the immunoSEQ multiplex PCR reads through MiXCR, one entry per CDR3 protein. Here the sample spans some 400,000 distinct CDR3 sequences, around 85% being singletons. Sequencing input: CD8+ T cells from PBMCs. Every receptor here comes from a human donor with multiple sclerosis.

The V call is TRBV5-1, the J call TRBJ2-1; 8 positions agree with TRBD1. In germline, CDR1 is SGHRS, CDR2 YFSETQ. The CDR3 is 16 residues long. V dropped 3 bases and J dropped 4; count of bases not matched to a gene: 9. The CDR3 DNA follows: TGCGCCAGCAGCTCCGTCGGGACAGGAGTGTACAATGAGCAGTTCTTC. It encodes CASSSVGTGVYNEQFF.

This sequence joins TRBV30 and TRBJ1-2; D gene unclear. The length of the CDR3 is 15 residues. CDR1 and CDR2 (germline): GTSNPN, SVGIG (reference sequence). V lost 3 bases, J lost 7 bases, and 21 bases lay in between. The DNA for the CDR3 is TGTGCCTGGAGCGACACCTGGGGAGCCGCTTCTGGCTACACCTTC. It yields the protein CAWSDTWGAASGYTF.

The rearrangement uses TRBV4-1 and TRBJ2-1; 8 positions agree with TRBD1. Germline V lookup: CDR1 MGHRA, CDR2 YSYEKL. J gave up 2 bases and V 3 bases, and 12 bases lay outside the gene matches. The CDR3 covers 18 residues. The CDR3 loop is CASSHLGDRLTTYNEQFF. The CDR3 DNA reads TGCGCCAGCAGCCACCTAGGGGACAGGCTAACCACCTACAATGAGCAGTTCTTC.

The genes are TRBV30 and TRBJ2-2, with 7 positions matching TRBD2. The germline CDR1 and CDR2 sequences are GTSNPN and SVGIG (reference sequence). This CDR3 has 18 residues. The ends lost 1 base at V and 7 bases at J; junction bases unmatched: 18. CDR3 region: CAWSGGRGEGRSDGELFF. The DNA for the CDR3 is TGTGCCTGGAGTGGTGGACGAGGGGAGGGAAGATCGGACGGGGAGCTGTTTTTT.

The rearrangement uses TRBV11-2 and TRBJ2-5; TRBD2 agrees at 9 bases. CDR1 is SGHAT and CDR2 is FQNNGV in the germline V gene. The CDR3 has 16 residues. V shed 4 bases and J 1 base; nucleotides not matched to a gene: 7. The CDR3 nucleotides are TGTGCCAGCAGCTCCCGTCTAGCGGGGCTCCAAGAGACCCAGTACTTC. This codes for CASSSRLAGLQETQYF.

V gene TRBV27 combines with J gene TRBJ2-7; D might be TRBD2 (6 bases). The ends were cut back, 1 base at V and 6 bases at J, with 16 bases in the middle. Germline lookup yields CDR1 MNHEY and CDR2 SMNVEV (reference sequence). The CDR3 is 15 amino acids. The CDR3 here is CASSLFFGAGGEQYF. The CDR3, as DNA: TGTGCCAGCAGTTTATTCTTCGGGGCCGGGGGCGAGCAGTACTTC.

This chain connects TRBV28 to TRBJ2-7; D may be TRBD1 (6 bases). V dropped 6 bases and J dropped 0 bases, with 18 bases sitting between them. In germline, CDR1 is MDHEN, CDR2 SYDVKM. The CDR3 spans 16 residues. The CDR3 is CASSYWTLTGSYEQYF. The CDR3 DNA follows: TGTGCCAGCAGCTACTGGACGCTGACAGGCTCCTACGAGCAGTACTTC.

The rearrangement links TRBV2 to TRBJ2-1, with D unresolved. The ends were cut back, 6 bases at V and 8 bases at J, with 8 bases in the middle. The CDR3 runs 11 residues. Germline CDR1 is SNHLY and CDR2 is FYNNEI. The DNA of the CDR3 is TGTGCCAGCAGCGGTCGAGATGAGCAGTTCTTC. This translates into CASSGRDEQFF.

The count of this clonotype is one. The chain employs TRBV7-9 and TRBJ2-5; 10 bases match TRBD2. The CDR3 contains 16 residues. Germline V gene lookup returns CDR1 SEHNR and CDR2 FQNEAQ (reference sequence). The V gene end was trimmed by 3 bases and the J gene end by 4 bases; junction bases not matched to a gene: 8. The CDR3 nucleotides read TGTGCCAGCAGCTTTCCACCCCGGACTAGCGGAGAGACCCAGTACTTC. As protein: CASSFPPRTSGETQYF.

The J gene is TRBJ1-5, the V gene TRBV19, with D possibly matching TRBD1 (5 bases). V lost 8 bases, J lost 5 bases, and 13 bases lay in between. The CDR3 consists of 13 residues. Germline CDR1 reads LNHDA; CDR2 reads SQIVND (reference sequence). The CDR3 sequence: CASRGSFDQPQHF. The CDR3 DNA reads TGTGCCAGTCGGGGCAGCTTCGATCAGCCCCAGCATTTT.

The CDR3 nucleotides read TGTGCCAGTAGCGGGATAGGCTCCGAGCAGTACTTC. Encoded protein: CASSGIGSEQYF. The chain links TRBV10-3 to TRBJ2-7, with 8 bases matching TRBD2. V was pared by 10 bases and J by 6 bases, with 8 bases of the junction left unmatched. Germline V gene data show CDR1 as ENHRY and CDR2 as SYGVKD. The CDR3 spans 12 residues.

The J gene is TRBJ2-5, the V gene TRBV4-1, with TRBD2 matching over 11 bases. CDR1 is MGHRA, CDR2 YSYEKL, per germline. The CDR3 runs to 16 residues. After removal of 4 bases from V and 5 bases from J, the junction contained 9 bases not matched to a gene. This CDR3 reads CASSLLLAGGSETQYF. CDR3 coding DNA: TGCGCCAGCAGCCTTCTTCTAGCGGGGGGTTCTGAGACCCAGTACTTC.

This chain uses TRBV4-1 with TRBJ2-3, with D unresolved. The CDR3 length is 14 residues. Trimming took 1 base from V and 0 from J, leaving 5 bases between them. The germline gives CDR1 MGHRA, CDR2 YSYEKL. The CDR3 DNA follows: TGCGCCAGCAGCCAAGTCAAGAGCACAGATACGCAGTATTTT. Translation: CASSQVKSTDTQYF.

The V and J genes are TRBV9 and TRBJ1-1, with TRBD1 identical over 7 bases. The CDR3 sequence is 11 residues long. Germline lookup yields CDR1 SGDLS and CDR2 YYNGEE. V gave up 4 bases and J gave up 9 bases; unmatched junction bases: 3. CDR3 region: CASSSGQQAFF. The CDR3 DNA follows: TGTGCCAGCAGCTCGGGACAGCAAGCTTTCTTT.

J is TRBJ2-3 and V is TRBV19; D gene ambiguous. Germline CDR1 is LNHDA and CDR2 is SQIVND (reference sequence). This CDR3 comprises 15 residues. V was cut by 5 bases and J by 0 bases, with 12 bases left in between. The CDR3 nucleotides read TGTGCCAGTAGTCCGAACAGCGCTAGCACAGATACGCAGTATTTT. It translates to CASSPNSASTDTQYF.

This chain links TRBV11-2 with TRBJ2-7; D uncertain. Germline CDR1 reads SGHAT; CDR2 reads FQNNGV. V lost 3 bases and J 2 bases, leaving 14 bases between the germline ends. This CDR3 has 15 residues. CDR3 sequence: CASSFRVTLTYEQYF. The CDR3 bases are TGTGCCAGCAGCTTTAGGGTTACCTTAACCTACGAGCAGTACTTC.

V is TRBV7-9 and J is TRBJ1-2; D remains unclear. V lost 3 bases and J 2 bases, leaving 7 bases between the germline ends. The germline V gene encodes CDR1 SEHNR and CDR2 FQNEAQ (reference sequence). The CDR3 consists of 13 residues. The CDR3 protein is CASSFLENYGYTF. The CDR3 nucleotides are TGTGCCAGCAGCTTCTTGGAGAACTATGGCTACACCTTC.

This chain links TRBV28 with TRBJ2-7; 11 positions agree with TRBD1. Trimming at V came to 2 bases and at J to 0 bases, leaving 3 bases not matched to a gene. Germline CDR1 and CDR2: MDHEN and SYDVKM. CDR3 length equals 16 residues. In DNA, the CDR3 is TGTGCCAGCAGTTTAATAGGGACAGGGGGCTCCTACGAGCAGTACTTC. The encoded protein is CASSLIGTGGSYEQYF.

The chain has TRBV10-3 and TRBJ2-1, with D perhaps TRBD1 (6 bases). V dropped 2 bases and J dropped 6 bases, with 11 bases sitting between them. The CDR3 is 14 amino acids. Germline V CDR1 and CDR2: ENHRY, SYGVKD. In DNA, the CDR3 is TGTGCCATCAGTGAGCGACCGGACAGCAATGAGCAGTTCTTC. Its translation: CAISERPDSNEQFF.

The chain recombines TRBV27 with TRBJ2-7; TRBD1 or TRBD2 may be the D gene (6 bases each). The CDR3 runs to 12 residues. In germline, CDR1 is MNHEY, CDR2 SMNVEV (reference sequence). V lost 7 bases and J lost 6, with 13 bases in between. The CDR3 DNA follows: TGTGCCAGCATGAGGGGGGAGCGCGAGCAGTACTTC. As protein: CASMRGEREQYF.

This clonotype has only one observation. The chain carries TRBV2 and TRBJ1-1, with D hard to call. This CDR3 has 11 residues. The V end lost 1 base, the J end lost 6 bases, and 3 bases lay between the germline ends. Germline V gene sequence: CDR1 SNHLY, CDR2 FYNNEI. The CDR3 loop reads CASSEDPEAFF. In DNA form, the CDR3 reads TGTGCCAGCAGTGAAGACCCTGAAGCTTTCTTT.

The rearrangement uses TRBV30 and TRBJ2-1; D is ambiguous. CDR1 GTSNPN and CDR2 SVGIG come from the germline V gene (reference sequence). CDR3 size: 13 residues. V shed 5 bases and J shed 6 bases, with 14 bases lying between them. In DNA, the CDR3 is TGTGCCTGGTCTCCCCTAGTGAGCAATGAGCAGTTCTTC. Its protein product is CAWSPLVSNEQFF.

The chain couples TRBV6-4 to TRBJ2-3; possibly TRBD1 for D (6 bases). V was trimmed by 3 bases and J by 0 bases, leaving 10 bases between them. CDR1 MRHNA and CDR2 SNTAGT come from the germline V gene. The CDR3 has 15 residues. CDR3 loop: CASSEGASSTDTQYF. CDR3 nucleotide sequence: TGTGCCAGCAGTGAGGGGGCCTCCAGCACAGATACGCAGTATTTT.

The sample holds one count of this clonotype. CDR3 coding DNA: TGCGCCAGCGGCAGACTAATGGACACTGAAGCTTTCTTT. The encoded protein is CASGRLMDTEAFF. V usage is TRBV4-1 and J usage is TRBJ1-1; D is ambiguous. In germline, CDR1 is MGHRA, CDR2 YSYEKL. The V end was cut by 8 bases, the J end by 3 bases, with 13 bases between. This CDR3 has 13 amino acids.

The chain joins TRBV4-1 to TRBJ2-3, with 10 bases fitting TRBD1. The J segment lost 6 bases and the V segment lost 4 bases, leaving 13 bases of the junction unmatched. The CDR3 contains 17 residues. Germline CDR1 and CDR2: MGHRA and YSYEKL. As DNA, the CDR3 is TGCGCCAGCAGCCGAGGTCCGGCCGGGACAGGGGACGATACGCAGTATTTT. Protein: CASSRGPAGTGDDTQYF.

This clonotype appeared a few times. The rearrangement uses TRBV27 and TRBJ1-1; possible D gene TRBD1, 6 bases. CDR1 is MNHEY, CDR2 SMNVEV, per germline (reference sequence). The germline V and J ends were trimmed by 3 bases and 4 bases, with 9 bases remaining between them. The length of the CDR3 is 13 residues. CDR3 DNA: TGTGCCAGCAGTTTCGGGGGCGGCACTGAAGCTTTCTTT. Encoded protein: CASSFGGGTEAFF.

V usage is TRBV10-3 and J usage is TRBJ2-2; 8 positions agree with TRBD1. This CDR3 is built from 17 residues. The trim removed 0 bases at V and 3 bases at J, leaving 6 bases unmatched. Germline V gene sequence: CDR1 ENHRY, CDR2 SYGVKD. CDR3 region: CAISESSTGVDTGELFF. The CDR3 DNA follows: TGTGCCATCAGTGAGTCTTCGACAGGGGTTGACACCGGGGAGCTGTTTTTT.

The rearrangement links TRBV30 to TRBJ2-1; possibly TRBD2 for D (6 bases). Trimming cost V 3 bases and J 1 base, with 16 bases left between them. The CDR3 contains 16 residues. Per the germline V gene, CDR1 is GTSNPN and CDR2 is SVGIG (reference sequence). CDR3 residues: CAWRVSGGSSYNEQFF. The CDR3, as DNA: TGTGCCTGGAGGGTCAGTGGGGGGAGTTCCTACAATGAGCAGTTCTTC.